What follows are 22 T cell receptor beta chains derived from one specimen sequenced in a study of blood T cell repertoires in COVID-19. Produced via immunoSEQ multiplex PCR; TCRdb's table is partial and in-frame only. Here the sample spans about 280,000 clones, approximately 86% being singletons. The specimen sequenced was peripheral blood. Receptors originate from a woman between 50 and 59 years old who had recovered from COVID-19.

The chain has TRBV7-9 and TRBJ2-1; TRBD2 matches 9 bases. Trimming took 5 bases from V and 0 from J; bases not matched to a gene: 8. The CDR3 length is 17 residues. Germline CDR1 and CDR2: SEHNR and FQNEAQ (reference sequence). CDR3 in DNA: TGTGCCAGCAGCCCCGGTAGCGGGAGCCTCTCCTACAATGAGCAGTTCTTC. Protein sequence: CASSPGSGSLSYNEQFF. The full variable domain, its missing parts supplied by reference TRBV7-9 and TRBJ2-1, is DTGVSQNPRHKITKRGQNVTFRCDPISEHNRLYWYRQTLGQGPEFLTYFQNEAQLEKSRLLSDRFSAERPKGSFSTLEIQRTEQGDSAMYLCASSPGSGSLSYNEQFFGPGTRLTVL.

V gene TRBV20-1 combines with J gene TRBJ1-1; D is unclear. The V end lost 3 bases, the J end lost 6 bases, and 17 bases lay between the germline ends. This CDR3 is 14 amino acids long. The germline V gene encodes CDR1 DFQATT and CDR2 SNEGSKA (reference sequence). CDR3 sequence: CSASKGGLVPEAFF. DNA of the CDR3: TGCAGTGCTAGTAAAGGAGGGTTGGTCCCTGAAGCTTTCTTT.

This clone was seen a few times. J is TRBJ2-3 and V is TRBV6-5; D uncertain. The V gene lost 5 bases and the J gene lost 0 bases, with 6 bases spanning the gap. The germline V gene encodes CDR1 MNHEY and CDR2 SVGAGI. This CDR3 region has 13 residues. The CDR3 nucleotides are TGTGCCAGCAGTACTCCTAGCACAGATACGCAGTATTTT. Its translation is CASSTPSTDTQYF.

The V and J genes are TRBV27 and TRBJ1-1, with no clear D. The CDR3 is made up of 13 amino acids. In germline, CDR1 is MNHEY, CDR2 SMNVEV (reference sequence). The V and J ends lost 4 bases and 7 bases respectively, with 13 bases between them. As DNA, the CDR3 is TGTGCCAGCAGTTCCCTGACTGTGCTTGAAGCTTTCTTT. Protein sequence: CASSSLTVLEAFF.

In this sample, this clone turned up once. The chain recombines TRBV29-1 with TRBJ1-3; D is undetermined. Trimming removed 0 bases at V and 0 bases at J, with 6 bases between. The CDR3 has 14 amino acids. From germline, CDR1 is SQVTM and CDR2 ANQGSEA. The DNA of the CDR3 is TGCAGCGTTGAAGATGATAGCTCTGGAAACACCATATATTTT. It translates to CSVEDDSSGNTIYF.

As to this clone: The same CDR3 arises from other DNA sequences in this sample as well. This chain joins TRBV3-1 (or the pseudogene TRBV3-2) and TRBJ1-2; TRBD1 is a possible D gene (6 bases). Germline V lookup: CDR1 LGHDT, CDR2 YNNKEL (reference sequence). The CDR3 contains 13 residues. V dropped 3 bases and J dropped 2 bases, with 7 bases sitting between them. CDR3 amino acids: CASSQGQNYGYTF. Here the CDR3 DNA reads TGTGCCAGCAGCCAGGGACAAAACTATGGCTACACCTTC.

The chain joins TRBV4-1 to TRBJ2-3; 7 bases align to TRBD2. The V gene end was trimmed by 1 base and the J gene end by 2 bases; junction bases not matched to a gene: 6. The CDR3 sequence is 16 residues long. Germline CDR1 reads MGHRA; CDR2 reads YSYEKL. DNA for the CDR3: TGCGCCAGCAGCCAAGTTCGCGGGAGTGACACAGATACGCAGTATTTT. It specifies CASSQVRGSDTDTQYF.

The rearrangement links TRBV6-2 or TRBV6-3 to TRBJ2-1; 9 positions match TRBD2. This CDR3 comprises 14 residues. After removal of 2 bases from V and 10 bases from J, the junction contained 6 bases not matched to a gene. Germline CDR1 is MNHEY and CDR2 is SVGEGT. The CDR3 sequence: CASSYLGLAGEQFF. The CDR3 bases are TGTGCCAGCAGTTACCTCGGGCTAGCGGGGGAGCAGTTCTTC.

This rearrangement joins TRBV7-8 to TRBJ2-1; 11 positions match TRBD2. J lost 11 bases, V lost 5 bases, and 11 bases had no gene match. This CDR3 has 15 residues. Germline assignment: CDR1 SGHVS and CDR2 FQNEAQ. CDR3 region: CASSESGGLAAKQFF. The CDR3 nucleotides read TGTGCCAGCAGCGAAAGCGGGGGACTAGCGGCAAAGCAGTTCTTC.

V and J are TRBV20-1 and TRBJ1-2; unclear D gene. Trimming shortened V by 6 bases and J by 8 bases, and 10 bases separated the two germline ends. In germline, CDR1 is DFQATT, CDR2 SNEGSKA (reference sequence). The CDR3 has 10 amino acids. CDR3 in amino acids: CSAQALGYTF. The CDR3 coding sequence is TGCAGTGCCCAAGCTCTGGGCTACACCTTC.

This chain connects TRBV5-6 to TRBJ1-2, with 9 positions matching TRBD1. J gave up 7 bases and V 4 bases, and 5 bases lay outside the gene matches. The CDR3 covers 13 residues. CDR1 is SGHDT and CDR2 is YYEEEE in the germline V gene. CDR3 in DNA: TGTGCCAGCAGCACAGGGGGCCAGGCTGGCTACACCTTC. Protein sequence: CASSTGGQAGYTF.

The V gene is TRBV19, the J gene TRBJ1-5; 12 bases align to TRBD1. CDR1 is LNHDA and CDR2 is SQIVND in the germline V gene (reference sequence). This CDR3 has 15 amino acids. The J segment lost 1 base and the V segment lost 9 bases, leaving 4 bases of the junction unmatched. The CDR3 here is CASRDRGLSNQPQHF. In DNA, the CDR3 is TGTGCCAGCAGGGACAGGGGGCTGAGCAATCAGCCCCAGCATTTT.

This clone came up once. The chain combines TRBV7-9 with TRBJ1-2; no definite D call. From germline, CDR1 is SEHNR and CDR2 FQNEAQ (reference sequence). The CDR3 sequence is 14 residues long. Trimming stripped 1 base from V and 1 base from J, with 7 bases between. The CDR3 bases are TGTGCCAGCAGCTTAGTAGAGGTTAACTATGGCTACACCTTC. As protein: CASSLVEVNYGYTF.

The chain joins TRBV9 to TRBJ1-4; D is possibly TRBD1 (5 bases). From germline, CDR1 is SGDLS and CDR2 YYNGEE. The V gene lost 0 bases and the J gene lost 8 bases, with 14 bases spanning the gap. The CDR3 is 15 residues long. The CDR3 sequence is CASSVGLGEGEKLFF. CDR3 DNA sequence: TGTGCCAGCAGCGTAGGTCTCGGGGAGGGGGAAAAACTGTTTTTT.

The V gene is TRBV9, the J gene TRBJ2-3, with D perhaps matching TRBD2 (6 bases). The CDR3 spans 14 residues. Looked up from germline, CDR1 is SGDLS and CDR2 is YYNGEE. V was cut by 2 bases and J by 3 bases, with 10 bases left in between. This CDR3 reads CASSVSGATDTQYF. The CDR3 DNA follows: TGTGCCAGCAGCGTTAGCGGAGCGACAGATACGCAGTATTTT.

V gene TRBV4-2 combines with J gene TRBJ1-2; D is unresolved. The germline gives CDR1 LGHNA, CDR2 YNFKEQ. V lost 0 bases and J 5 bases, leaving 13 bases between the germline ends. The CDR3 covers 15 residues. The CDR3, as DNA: TGTGCCAGCAGCCAAGATGACACATCCCGATATGGCTACACCTTC. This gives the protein CASSQDDTSRYGYTF.

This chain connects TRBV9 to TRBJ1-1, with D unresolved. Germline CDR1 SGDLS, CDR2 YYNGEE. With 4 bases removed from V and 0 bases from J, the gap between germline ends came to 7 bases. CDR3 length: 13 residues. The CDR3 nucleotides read TGTGCCAGCAGCTTACAGATGAACACTGAAGCTTTCTTT. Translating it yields CASSLQMNTEAFF.

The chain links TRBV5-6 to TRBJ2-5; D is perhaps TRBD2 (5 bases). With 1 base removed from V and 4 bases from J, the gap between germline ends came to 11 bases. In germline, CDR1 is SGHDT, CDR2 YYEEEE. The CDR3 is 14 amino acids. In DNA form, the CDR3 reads TGTGCCAGCAGCTTGTGGCTAGCAGGAGAGACCCAGTACTTC. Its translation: CASSLWLAGETQYF.

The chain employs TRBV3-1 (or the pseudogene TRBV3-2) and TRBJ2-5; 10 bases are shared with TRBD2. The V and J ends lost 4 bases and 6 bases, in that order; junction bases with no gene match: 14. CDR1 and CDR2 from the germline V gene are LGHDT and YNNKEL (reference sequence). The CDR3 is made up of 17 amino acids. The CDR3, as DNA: TGTGCCAGCAGCCTAGGGTCCATAGCGGGGGGCACGAAGACCCAGTACTTC. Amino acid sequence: CASSLGSIAGGTKTQYF.

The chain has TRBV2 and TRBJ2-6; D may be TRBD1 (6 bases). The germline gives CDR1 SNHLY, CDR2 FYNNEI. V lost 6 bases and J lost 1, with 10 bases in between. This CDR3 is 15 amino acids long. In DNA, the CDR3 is TGTGCCAGCAGCCTCGACAGGTCTGGGGCCAACGTCCTGACTTTC. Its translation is CASSLDRSGANVLTF.

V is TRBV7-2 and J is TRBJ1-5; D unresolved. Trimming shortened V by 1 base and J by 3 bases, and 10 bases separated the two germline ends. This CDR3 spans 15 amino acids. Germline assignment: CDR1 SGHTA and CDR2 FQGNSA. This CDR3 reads CASSLGPSANQPQHF. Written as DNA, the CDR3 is TGTGCCAGCAGCTTAGGTCCTAGTGCCAATCAGCCCCAGCATTTT.

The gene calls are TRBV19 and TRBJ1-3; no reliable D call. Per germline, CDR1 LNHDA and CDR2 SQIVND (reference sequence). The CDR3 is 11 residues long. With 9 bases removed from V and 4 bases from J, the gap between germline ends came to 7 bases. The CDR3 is CASLRGNTIYF. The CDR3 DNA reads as TGTGCCAGCCTCAGGGGAAACACCATATATTTT.